The clone carrying this T cell receptor beta chain was observed at least ten times. No antigen is known for it. TCRdb redid the calling of the 5' RACE reads with MiXCR, one entry per CDR3 protein. The sample lists about 160,000 distinct CDR3 sequences, around 18% occurring once. CDR1 and CDR2 from the germline V gene are SGHRS and YFSETQ. This CDR3 has 19 residues. V lost 0 bases to trimming and J lost 0 bases, with 16 bases between them. The data derive from a study of CD8 T cells in ankylosing spondylitis. Notes on the study in general: Blood from ankylosing spondylitis patients appeared to carry a characteristic roughly eight-variant TCR beta motif. The authors reported significant enrichment of disease-linked clones in matched ankylosing spondylitis synovial fluid. Reports of some motif variants in reactive arthritis synovial fluid and blood predate this one.

The specimen was blood, either unsorted or a sorted T cell fraction (not recorded which). The TCR was taken from a male donor with ankylosing spondylitis or in good health (not recorded which). The chain links TRBV5-1 to TRBJ2-6; a possible D gene is TRBD2 (6 bases). CDR3 loop: CASSLALLAYHSGANVLTF. In DNA form, the CDR3 reads TGCGCCAGCAGCTTGGCCCTACTAGCTTACCACTCTGGGGCCAACGTCCTGACTTTC. Full variable domain (outside the CDR3, taken from reference TRBV5-1 and TRBJ2-6): KAGVTQTPRYLIKTRGQQVTLSCSPISGHRSVSWYQQTPGQGLQFLFEYFSETQRNKGNFPGRFSGRQFSNSRSEMNVSTLELGDSALYLCASSLALLAYHSGANVLTFGAGSRLTVL.